The 3 T cell receptor beta chains below were found in one sample sequenced in a study of cytomegalovirus exposure and HLA in healthy donors. Primers: 60 Vbeta forward and 13 Jbeta reverse. Method: immunoSEQ multiplex PCR; TCRdb's copy keeps in-frame clones and lacks some. The table lists 95,000 to 120,000 clones, 65% to 85% of them singletons, with about 2.7% in the top ten. The sequencing input was PBMCs. These receptors all come from a woman younger than 30 in good health and CMV-seronegative.

The chain is built from TRBV4-1 and TRBJ2-3, with 10 bases lining up with TRBD1. V lost 3 bases, J lost 0 bases, and 6 bases stayed unmatched. The V gene's germline CDR1 is MGHRA and CDR2 YSYEKL. CDR3 length: 17 amino acids. CDR3 DNA sequence: TGCGCCAGCAGCCATGACAGGGGGCTCAACAGCACAGATACGCAGTATTTT. Its protein is CASSHDRGLNSTDTQYF.

The rearrangement links TRBV5-1 to TRBJ2-1, with 10 nucleotides matching TRBD1. V gave up 4 bases and J gave up 6 bases; unmatched junction bases: 7. This CDR3 is built from 15 residues. CDR1 is SGHRS and CDR2 is YFSETQ in the germline V gene. The DNA of the CDR3 is TGCGCCAGCAGCGTGGGACAGGGGTTTTTCAATGAGCAGTTCTTC. It translates to CASSVGQGFFNEQFF.

The CDR3, as DNA: TGTGCCAGTAGGGCCTGGGGTAGCGGGAGGGCCCCGAGCTCCTACAATGAGCAGTTCTTC. Translation gives CASRAWGSGRAPSSYNEQFF. The chain joins TRBV19 to TRBJ2-1; 11 nucleotides line up with TRBD2. Looked up from germline, CDR1 is LNHDA and CDR2 is SQIVND (reference sequence). V was clipped by 6 bases and J by 0 bases; unmatched bases: 16. This CDR3 spans 20 amino acids.